This T cell receptor (beta chain) originates from a study of breast tumors, draining lymph nodes, adjacent tissues. MiXCR, applied by TCRdb to the multiplex PCR reads, yields one record per CDR3 protein. The table records roughly 14,000 distinct CDR3 sequences, around 50% of them present only once. This CDR3 spans 14 amino acids. Trimming cost V 1 base and J 3 bases, with 12 bases left between them. Germline V gene lookup returns CDR1 SQVTM and CDR2 ANQGSEA. General study findings and limits: Compared with basal-like, luminal-like tumors shared significantly more repertoire with nontumor tissue.

This clonotype was counted between two and nine times. Its antigen is not known. The sequenced sample was tumor-adjacent breast tissue. The sequence was collected from a female donor with breast cancer. Some clones in this sample may be carry-over from other donors' samples. The gene calls are TRBV29-1 and TRBJ1-2; D perhaps matches TRBD1 (5 bases). The CDR3 spells CSVEVWDGDYGYTF. The CDR3 DNA reads as TGCAGCGTTGAAGTTTGGGACGGCGACTATGGCTACACCTTC.